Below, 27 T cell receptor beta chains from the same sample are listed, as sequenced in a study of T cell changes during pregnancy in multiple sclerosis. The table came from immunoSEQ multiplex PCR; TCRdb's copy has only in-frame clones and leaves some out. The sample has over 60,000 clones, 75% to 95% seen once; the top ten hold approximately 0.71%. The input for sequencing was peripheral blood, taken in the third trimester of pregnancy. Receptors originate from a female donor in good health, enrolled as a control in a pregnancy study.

For the CDR3, the DNA is TGTGCCAGCAGCCACATCACCGGGACAGAAACTGGAAACACCATATATTTT. It codes for CASSHITGTETGNTIYF. The chain has TRBV14 and TRBJ1-3; 7 bases are a match to TRBD1. CDR3 length: 17 amino acids. Germline V lookup: CDR1 SGHDN, CDR2 FVKESK. The V and J ends lost 3 bases and 2 bases, in that order; junction bases with no gene match: 10.

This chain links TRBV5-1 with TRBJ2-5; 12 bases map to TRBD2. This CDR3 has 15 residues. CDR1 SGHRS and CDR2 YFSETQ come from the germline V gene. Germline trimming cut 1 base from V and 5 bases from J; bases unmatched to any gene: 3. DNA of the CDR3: TGCGCCAGCAGCTTGAGACTAGCGGGAGAGGAGACCCAGTACTTC. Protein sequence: CASSLRLAGEETQYF.

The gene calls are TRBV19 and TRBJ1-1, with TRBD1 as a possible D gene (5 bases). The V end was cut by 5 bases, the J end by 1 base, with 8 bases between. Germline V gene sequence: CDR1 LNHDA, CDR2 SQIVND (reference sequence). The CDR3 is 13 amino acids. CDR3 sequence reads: CASSSTANTEAFF. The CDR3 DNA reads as TGTGCCAGTAGTTCGACAGCGAACACTGAAGCTTTCTTT.

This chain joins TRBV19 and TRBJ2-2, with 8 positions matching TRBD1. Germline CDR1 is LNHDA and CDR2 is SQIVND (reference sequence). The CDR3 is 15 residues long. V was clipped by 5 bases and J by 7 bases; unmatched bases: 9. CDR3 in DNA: TGTGCCAGTAGTGGGGGACAGGCCCCTTTCGGGGAGCTGTTTTTT. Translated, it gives CASSGGQAPFGELFF.

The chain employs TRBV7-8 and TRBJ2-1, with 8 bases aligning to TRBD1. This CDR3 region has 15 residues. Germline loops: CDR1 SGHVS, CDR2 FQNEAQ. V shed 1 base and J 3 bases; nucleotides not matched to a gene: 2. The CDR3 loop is CASSLGTGSYNEQFF. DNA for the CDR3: TGTGCCAGCAGCTTAGGGACAGGGAGCTACAATGAGCAGTTCTTC.

The CDR3 sequence is CASSQDRKVTEAFF. CDR3 bases: TGTGCCAGCAGCCAGGACAGGAAAGTCACTGAAGCTTTCTTT. This sequence joins TRBV5-4 and TRBJ1-1, with TRBD1 matching over 7 bases. The CDR3 runs to 14 residues. The germline V gene has CDR1 SGHNT and CDR2 YYREEE (reference sequence). Germline trimming cut 4 bases from V and 4 bases from J; bases unmatched to any gene: 7.

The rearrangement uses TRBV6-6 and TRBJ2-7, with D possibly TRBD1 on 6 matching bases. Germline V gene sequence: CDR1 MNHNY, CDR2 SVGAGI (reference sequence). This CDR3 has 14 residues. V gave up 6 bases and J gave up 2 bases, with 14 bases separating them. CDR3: CASRPLQGTYEQYF. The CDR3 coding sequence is TGTGCCAGCAGACCTCTACAGGGTACCTACGAGCAGTACTTC.

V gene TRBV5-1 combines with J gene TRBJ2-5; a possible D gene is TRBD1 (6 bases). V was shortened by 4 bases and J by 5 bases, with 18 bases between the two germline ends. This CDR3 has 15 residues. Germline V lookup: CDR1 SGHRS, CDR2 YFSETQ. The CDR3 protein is CASSPRDTQRETQYF. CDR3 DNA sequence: TGCGCCAGCAGCCCTCGGGACACCCAAAGGGAGACCCAGTACTTC.

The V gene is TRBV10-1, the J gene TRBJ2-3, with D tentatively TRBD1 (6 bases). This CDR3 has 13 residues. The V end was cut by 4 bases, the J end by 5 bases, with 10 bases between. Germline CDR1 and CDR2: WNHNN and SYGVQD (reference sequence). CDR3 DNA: TGCGCCAGCAGTGGACAGGCGGGAGATACGCAGTATTTT. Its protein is CASSGQAGDTQYF.

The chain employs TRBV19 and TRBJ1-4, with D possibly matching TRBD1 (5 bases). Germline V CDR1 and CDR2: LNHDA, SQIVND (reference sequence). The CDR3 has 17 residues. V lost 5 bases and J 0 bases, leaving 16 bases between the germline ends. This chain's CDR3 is CASSPASTGSTNEKLFF. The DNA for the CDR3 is TGTGCCAGTAGTCCCGCCTCAACAGGCTCAACTAATGAAAAACTGTTTTTT.

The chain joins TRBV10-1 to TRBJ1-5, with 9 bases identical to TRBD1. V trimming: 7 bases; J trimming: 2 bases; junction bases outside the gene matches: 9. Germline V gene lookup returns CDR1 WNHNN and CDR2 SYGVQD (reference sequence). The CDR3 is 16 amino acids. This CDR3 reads CASIINRGLGNQPQHF. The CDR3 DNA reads TGCGCCAGCATCATTAACAGGGGGCTGGGCAATCAGCCCCAGCATTTT.

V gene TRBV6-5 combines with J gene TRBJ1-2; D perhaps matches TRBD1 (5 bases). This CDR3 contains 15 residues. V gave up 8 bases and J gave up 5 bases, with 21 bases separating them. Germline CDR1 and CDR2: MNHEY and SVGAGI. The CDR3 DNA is TGTGCCAGCGGCAACTCAGGGCTCGATAGATATGGCTACACCTTC. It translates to CASGNSGLDRYGYTF.

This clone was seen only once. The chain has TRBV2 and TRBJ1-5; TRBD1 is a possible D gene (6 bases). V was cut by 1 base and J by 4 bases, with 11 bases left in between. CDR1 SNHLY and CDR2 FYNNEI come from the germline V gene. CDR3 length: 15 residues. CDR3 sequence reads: CASSEEGHPNQPQHF. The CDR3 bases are TGTGCCAGCAGTGAAGAGGGACACCCAAATCAGCCCCAGCATTTT.

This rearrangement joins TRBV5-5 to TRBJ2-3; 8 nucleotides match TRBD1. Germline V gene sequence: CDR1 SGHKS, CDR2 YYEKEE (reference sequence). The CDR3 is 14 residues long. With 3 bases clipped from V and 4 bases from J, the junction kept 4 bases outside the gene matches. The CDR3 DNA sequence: TGTGCCAGCAGCTCACAGGGGGATGCAGATACGCAGTATTTT. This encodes CASSSQGDADTQYF. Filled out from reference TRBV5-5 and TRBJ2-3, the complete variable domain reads DAGVTQSPTHLIKTRGQQVTLRCSPISGHKSVSWYQQVLGQGPQFIFQYYEKEERGRGNFPDRFSARQFPNYSSELNVNALLLGDSALYLCASSSQGDADTQYFGPGTRLTVL.

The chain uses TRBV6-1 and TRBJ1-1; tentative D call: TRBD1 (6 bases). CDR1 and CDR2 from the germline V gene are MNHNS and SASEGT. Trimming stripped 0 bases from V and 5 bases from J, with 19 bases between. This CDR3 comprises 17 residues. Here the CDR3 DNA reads TGTGCCAGCAGTGAAGCTGTTGGGGCAGGGGTAGAGACTGAAGCTTTCTTT. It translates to CASSEAVGAGVETEAFF.

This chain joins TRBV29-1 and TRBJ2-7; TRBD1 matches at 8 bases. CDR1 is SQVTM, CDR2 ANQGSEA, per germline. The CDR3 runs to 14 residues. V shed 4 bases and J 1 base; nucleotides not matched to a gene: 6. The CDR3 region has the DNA TGCAGCGTTGTCATGCAGGGGGCTTCCTACGAGCAGTACTTC. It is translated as CSVVMQGASYEQYF.

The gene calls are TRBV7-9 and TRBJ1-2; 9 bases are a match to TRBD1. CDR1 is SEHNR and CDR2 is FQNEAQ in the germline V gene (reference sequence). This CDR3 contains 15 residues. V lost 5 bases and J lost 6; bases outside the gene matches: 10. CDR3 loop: CASSPYRGRYDGYTF. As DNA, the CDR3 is TGTGCCAGCAGCCCCTACAGGGGGCGGTATGATGGCTACACCTTC.

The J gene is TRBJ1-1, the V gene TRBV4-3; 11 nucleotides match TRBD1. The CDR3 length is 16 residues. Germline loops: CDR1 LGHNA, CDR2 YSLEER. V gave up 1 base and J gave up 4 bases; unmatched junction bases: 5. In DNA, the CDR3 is TGCGCCAGCAGCCAAGGCTCCGGGACAGGGGGCACTGAAGCTTTCTTT. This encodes CASSQGSGTGGTEAFF.

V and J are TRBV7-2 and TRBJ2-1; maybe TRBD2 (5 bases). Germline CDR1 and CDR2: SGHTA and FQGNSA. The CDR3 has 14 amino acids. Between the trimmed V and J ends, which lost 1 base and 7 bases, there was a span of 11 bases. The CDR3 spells CASSLVRRSNEQFF. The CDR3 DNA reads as TGTGCCAGCAGCTTAGTACGGAGGTCTAATGAGCAGTTCTTC.

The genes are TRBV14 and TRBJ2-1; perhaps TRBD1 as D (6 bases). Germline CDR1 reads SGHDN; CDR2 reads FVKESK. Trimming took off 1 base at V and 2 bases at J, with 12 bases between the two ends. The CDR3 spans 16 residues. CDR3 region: CASSQGAGTPYNEQFF. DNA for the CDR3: TGTGCCAGCAGCCAAGGAGCAGGGACACCCTACAATGAGCAGTTCTTC.

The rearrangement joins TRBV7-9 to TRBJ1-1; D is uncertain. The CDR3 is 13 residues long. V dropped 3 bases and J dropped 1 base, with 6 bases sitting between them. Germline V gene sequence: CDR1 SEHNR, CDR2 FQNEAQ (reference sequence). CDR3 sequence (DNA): TGTGCCAGCAGCTTCCCCTGGAACACTGAAGCTTTCTTT. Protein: CASSFPWNTEAFF.

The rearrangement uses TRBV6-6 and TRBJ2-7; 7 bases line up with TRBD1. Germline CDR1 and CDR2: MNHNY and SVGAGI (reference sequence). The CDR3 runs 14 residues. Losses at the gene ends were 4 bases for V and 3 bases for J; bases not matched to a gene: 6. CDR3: CASSLGQDRYEQYF. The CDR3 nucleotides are TGTGCCAGCAGTTTAGGACAGGACCGCTACGAGCAGTACTTC.

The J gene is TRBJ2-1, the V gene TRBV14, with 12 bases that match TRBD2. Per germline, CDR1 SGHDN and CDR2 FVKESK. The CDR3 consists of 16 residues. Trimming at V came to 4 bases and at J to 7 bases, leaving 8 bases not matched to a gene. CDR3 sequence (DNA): TGTGCCAGCAGCCTAGCTAGCGGGAGGGGGAAAAATGAGCAGTTCTTC. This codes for CASSLASGRGKNEQFF.

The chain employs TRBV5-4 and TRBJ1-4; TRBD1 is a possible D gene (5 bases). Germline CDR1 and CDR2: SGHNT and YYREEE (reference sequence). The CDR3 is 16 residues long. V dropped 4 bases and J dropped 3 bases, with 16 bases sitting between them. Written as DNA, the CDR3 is TGTGCCAGCAGCCCTGGGGGGGATGGGGCTAATGAAAAACTGTTTTTT. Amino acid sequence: CASSPGGDGANEKLFF.

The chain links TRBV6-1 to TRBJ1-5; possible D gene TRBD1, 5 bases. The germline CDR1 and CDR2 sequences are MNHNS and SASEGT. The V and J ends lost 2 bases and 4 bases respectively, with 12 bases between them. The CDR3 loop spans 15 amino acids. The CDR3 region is CASSEPAGRNQPQHF. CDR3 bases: TGTGCCAGCAGTGAACCGGCGGGGCGGAATCAGCCCCAGCATTTT.

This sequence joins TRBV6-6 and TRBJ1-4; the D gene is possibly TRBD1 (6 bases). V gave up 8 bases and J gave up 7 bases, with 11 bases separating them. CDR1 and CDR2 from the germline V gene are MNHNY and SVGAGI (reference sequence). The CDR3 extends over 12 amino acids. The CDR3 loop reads CASHRRGEKLFF. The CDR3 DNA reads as TGTGCCAGCCACCGCAGGGGTGAAAAACTGTTTTTT.

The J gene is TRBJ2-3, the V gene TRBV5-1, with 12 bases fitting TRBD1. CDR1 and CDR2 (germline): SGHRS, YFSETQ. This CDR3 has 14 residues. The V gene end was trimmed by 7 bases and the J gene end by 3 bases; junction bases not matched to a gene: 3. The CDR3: CASGTGGRTDTQYF. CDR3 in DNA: TGCGCCAGCGGGACAGGGGGCAGGACAGATACGCAGTATTTT.